The clone carrying this TCR beta chain has ten or more counts. RNA transcripts were the template for amplifying TCR beta CDR3 regions. HTBI primers were employed in a first-round RT-PCR of the TCR CDR3. From the multiplex PCR reads, TCRdb called clonotypes with MiXCR, one entry per CDR3 protein. The table has about 640,000 distinct CDR3 sequences, under 25% seen once. CDR1 and CDR2 from the germline V gene are SGHKS and YYEKEE (reference sequence). Deletions cut 3 bases from V and 1 base from J, with 7 bases between. The CDR3 loop spans 13 amino acids. The data were taken from a study of T cells in Graves' hyperthyroidism and ophthalmopathy. Across the study: Upon initial diagnosis and before any treatment, peripheral blood was collected.

Sequencing used blood. The receptor comes from a man under 40 with Graves' ophthalmopathy. The gene calls are TRBV5-5 and TRBJ1-1; possible D gene TRBD1, 5 bases. The CDR3 spells CASSWGRNTEAFF. CDR3 bases: TGTGCCAGCAGCTGGGGACGGAACACTGAAGCTTTCTTT.